This T cell receptor beta chain was sequenced during a study of blood T cell repertoires in COVID-19. Study at large: Sample material is recorded as cDNA or gDNA derived from T cells, B-cell-depleted T cells, or PBMCs.

Here immunoSEQ multiplex PCR was the method, and the copy in TCRdb shows in-frame clones only, minus some. Here the sample spans some 120,000 clones, 84% being singletons. Germline CDR1 ENHRY, CDR2 SYGVKD. The CDR3 consists of 12 residues. Between the trimmed V and J ends, which lost 3 bases and 8 bases, there was a span of 8 bases. This clonotype originated in a young woman who had recovered from COVID-19. This chain connects TRBV10-3 to TRBJ2-1; possibly TRBD1 for D (5 bases). The sample consisted of peripheral blood. CDR3 coding DNA: TGTGCCATCAGTGAAAGGGGCGATGAGCAGTTCTTC. Amino acid sequence: CAISERGDEQFF.